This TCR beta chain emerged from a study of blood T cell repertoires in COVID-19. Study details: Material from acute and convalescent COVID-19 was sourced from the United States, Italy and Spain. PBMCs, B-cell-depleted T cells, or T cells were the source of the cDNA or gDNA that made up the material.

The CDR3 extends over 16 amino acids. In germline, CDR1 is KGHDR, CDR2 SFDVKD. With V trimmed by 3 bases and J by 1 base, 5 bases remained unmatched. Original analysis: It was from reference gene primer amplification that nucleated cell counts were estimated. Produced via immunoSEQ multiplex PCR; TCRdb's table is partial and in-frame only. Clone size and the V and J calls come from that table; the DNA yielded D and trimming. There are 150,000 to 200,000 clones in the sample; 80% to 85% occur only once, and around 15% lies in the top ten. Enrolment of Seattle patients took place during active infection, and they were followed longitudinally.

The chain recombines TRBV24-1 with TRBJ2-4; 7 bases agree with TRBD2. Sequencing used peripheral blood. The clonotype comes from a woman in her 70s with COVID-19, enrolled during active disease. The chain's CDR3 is CATSDGRGEAKNIQYF. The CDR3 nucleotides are TGTGCCACCAGTGATGGGAGGGGAGAGGCCAAAAACATTCAGTACTTC.